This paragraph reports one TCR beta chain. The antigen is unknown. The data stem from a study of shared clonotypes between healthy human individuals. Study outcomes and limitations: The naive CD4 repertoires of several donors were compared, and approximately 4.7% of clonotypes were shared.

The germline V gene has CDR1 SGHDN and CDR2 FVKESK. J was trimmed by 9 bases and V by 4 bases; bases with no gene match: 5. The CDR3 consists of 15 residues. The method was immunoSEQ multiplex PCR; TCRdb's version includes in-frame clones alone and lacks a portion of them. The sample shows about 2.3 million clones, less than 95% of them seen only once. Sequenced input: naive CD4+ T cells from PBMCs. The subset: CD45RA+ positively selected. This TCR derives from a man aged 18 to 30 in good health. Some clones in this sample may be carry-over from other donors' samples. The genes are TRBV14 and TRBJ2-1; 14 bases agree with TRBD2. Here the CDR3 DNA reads TGTGCCAGCAGCCCTCGACTAGCGGGAGGGAGTGAGCAGTTCTTC. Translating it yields CASSPRLAGGSEQFF.